The rows below give T cell receptor beta chains drawn from one sample of a study of T cells after posttransplantation cyclophosphamide. TCRdb keeps only in-frame clones here, not all; method: immunoSEQ multiplex PCR. The sample has about 17,000 clones, none seen only once. The material was PBMCs, obtained after allogeneic stem cell transplant with posttransplant cyclophosphamide. Receptors were obtained from a female patient aged 25-39 years who received an allogeneic stem cell transplant from a related donor, was CMV-positive, and had no GVHD. Among the T cells, some may be from the graft donor. Each CDR3 is given with its conserved first and last residue. The D gene is left open where the match is weak. The listing skips clone size in some rows; elsewhere it reads once, few, many or a size class.

d_call: -
clone_size: many
v_call: TRBV4-3
j_call: TRBJ2-7
cdr3_aa: CASSQGRGARYEQYF
cdr3_nt: TGCGCCAGCAGCCAAGGTCGGGGGGCTAGGTACGAGCAGTACTTC

d_call: -
clone_size: many
v_call: TRBV7-2
j_call: TRBJ1-4
cdr3_aa: CASKTGGRANEKLFF
cdr3_nt: TGTGCCAGCAAAACTGGGGGGAGGGCTAATGAAAAACTGTTTTTT

d_call: TRBD2
clone_size: many
v_call: TRBV28
j_call: TRBJ2-2
cdr3_aa: CASRTSGRGYGELFF
cdr3_nt: TGTGCCAGCAGGACTAGCGGGAGAGGGTACGGGGAGCTGTTTTTT

d_call: -
clone_size: many
v_call: TRBV10-1
j_call: TRBJ2-5
cdr3_aa: CASSESATSETQYF
cdr3_nt: TGCGCCAGCAGTGAGTCGGCCACCTCAGAGACCCAGTACTTC

d_call: -
clone_size: many
v_call: TRBV18
j_call: TRBJ2-5
cdr3_aa: CASSPGADQETQYF
cdr3_nt: TGTGCCAGCTCACCAGGGGCGGATCAAGAGACCCAGTACTTC

d_call: -
clone_size: many
v_call: TRBV4-3
j_call: TRBJ1-3
cdr3_aa: CASSQDMTRGNTIYF
cdr3_nt: TGCGCCAGCAGCCAAGATATGACGCGGGGAAACACCATATATTTT

d_call: -
clone_size: many
v_call: TRBV7-9
j_call: TRBJ2-3
cdr3_aa: CATVPPRAGTDTQYF
cdr3_nt: TGTGCCACCGTACCCCCTAGGGCGGGGACAGATACGCAGTATTTT

d_call: -
clone_size: many
v_call: TRBV7-8
j_call: TRBJ2-7
cdr3_aa: CASALGSGYEQYF
cdr3_nt: TGTGCCAGCGCACTCGGTAGCGGCTACGAGCAGTACTTC

d_call: TRBD1
clone_size: many
v_call: TRBV5-1
j_call: TRBJ1-5
cdr3_aa: CASSPGQDGQPQHF
cdr3_nt: TGCGCCAGCAGCCCCGGACAGGACGGTCAGCCCCAGCATTTT

d_call: TRBD1
clone_size: many
v_call: TRBV5-6
j_call: TRBJ1-2
cdr3_aa: CASSTGQGAVYGYTF
cdr3_nt: TGTGCCAGCAGTACGGGACAGGGGGCGGTCTATGGCTACACCTTC

d_call: -
clone_size: many
v_call: TRBV18
j_call: TRBJ2-5
cdr3_aa: CASSPVQEEEETQYF
cdr3_nt: TGTGCCAGCTCACCAGTCCAGGAGGAGGAAGAGACCCAGTACTTC

d_call: TRBD1
clone_size: medium-sized
v_call: TRBV6-6
j_call: TRBJ1-4
cdr3_aa: CATMTGNNEKLFF
cdr3_nt: TGTGCCACAATGACAGGGAATAATGAAAAACTGTTTTTT

d_call: -
clone_size: many
v_call: TRBV9
j_call: TRBJ1-3
cdr3_aa: CASSPISGGGSTIYF
cdr3_nt: TGTGCCAGCAGCCCTATTTCCGGCGGGGGAAGCACCATATATTTT

d_call: TRBD1
clone_size: many
v_call: TRBV5-1
j_call: TRBJ1-3
cdr3_aa: CASSFSGQYSGNTIYF
cdr3_nt: TGCGCCAGCAGCTTTTCGGGACAGTACTCTGGAAACACCATATATTTT

d_call: -
clone_size: many
v_call: TRBV30
j_call: TRBJ2-5
cdr3_aa: CAWTRAGTQYF
cdr3_nt: TGTGCCTGGACTAGAGCGGGGACCCAGTACTTC

d_call: -
clone_size: many
v_call: TRBV6-1
j_call: TRBJ1-1
cdr3_aa: CASSLQGRTEAFF
cdr3_nt: TGTGCCAGCAGTCTACAGGGTCGGACTGAAGCTTTCTTT

d_call: -
clone_size: many
v_call: TRBV28
j_call: TRBJ2-7
cdr3_aa: CASIPLGQFAGYEQYF
cdr3_nt: TGTGCCAGCATCCCGCTAGGCCAGTTCGCGGGCTACGAGCAGTACTTC

d_call: -
clone_size: many
v_call: TRBV5-1
j_call: TRBJ2-7
cdr3_aa: CASSEIRSYEQYF
cdr3_nt: TGCGCCAGCAGTGAAATTCGGTCCTACGAGCAGTACTTC

d_call: TRBD1
clone_size: many
v_call: TRBV29-1
j_call: TRBJ1-2
cdr3_aa: CSVAGTGGGLNYGYTF
cdr3_nt: TGCAGCGTCGCCGGGACAGGGGGCGGTTTAAACTATGGCTACACCTTC

d_call: -
clone_size: many
v_call: TRBV18
j_call: TRBJ2-3
cdr3_aa: CASSLERGTQYF
cdr3_nt: TGTGCCAGCTCCCTGGAGAGGGGGACGCAGTATTTT

d_call: TRBD1
clone_size: many
v_call: TRBV6-1
j_call: TRBJ2-7
cdr3_aa: CASSEGDSVKNAYEQYF
cdr3_nt: TGTGCCAGCAGTGAAGGGGACAGCGTAAAAAACGCCTACGAGCAGTACTTC

d_call: TRBD1
clone_size: many
v_call: TRBV14
j_call: TRBJ1-1
cdr3_aa: CASSQVWVRDREREAFF
cdr3_nt: TGTGCCAGCAGCCAAGTTTGGGTAAGGGACAGGGAACGAGAAGCTTTCTTT

d_call: -
clone_size: -
v_call: TRBV27
j_call: TRBJ2-1
cdr3_aa: CASSQSRVNSYNEQFF
cdr3_nt: TGTGCCAGCAGTCAAAGTCGGGTGAACTCCTACAATGAGCAGTTCTTC

d_call: -
clone_size: many
v_call: TRBV28
j_call: TRBJ1-1
cdr3_aa: CASNRANTEAFF
cdr3_nt: TGTGCCAGCAACAGGGCGAACACTGAAGCTTTCTTT

d_call: -
clone_size: many
v_call: TRBV4-1
j_call: TRBJ2-2
cdr3_aa: CASSQGVAGELFF
cdr3_nt: TGCGCCAGCAGCCAAGGAGTGGCCGGGGAGCTGTTTTTT

d_call: -
clone_size: many
v_call: TRBV28
j_call: TRBJ1-1
cdr3_aa: CASRPGQRNTEAFF
cdr3_nt: TGTGCCAGCCGACCCGGACAGAGGAACACTGAAGCTTTCTTT

d_call: -
clone_size: many
v_call: TRBV5-8
j_call: TRBJ2-1
cdr3_aa: CASSLRLRSYNEQFF
cdr3_nt: TGTGCCAGCAGCTTAAGATTGAGGTCCTACAATGAGCAGTTCTTC

d_call: -
clone_size: many
v_call: TRBV29-1
j_call: TRBJ2-7
cdr3_aa: CSVEDIGHEQYF
cdr3_nt: TGCAGCGTTGAGGACATTGGCCACGAGCAGTACTTC

d_call: -
clone_size: many
v_call: TRBV27
j_call: TRBJ2-6
cdr3_aa: CASSRGDSVSSGANVLTF
cdr3_nt: TGTGCCAGCAGCAGGGGGGACAGCGTTAGCTCTGGGGCCAACGTCCTGACTTTC